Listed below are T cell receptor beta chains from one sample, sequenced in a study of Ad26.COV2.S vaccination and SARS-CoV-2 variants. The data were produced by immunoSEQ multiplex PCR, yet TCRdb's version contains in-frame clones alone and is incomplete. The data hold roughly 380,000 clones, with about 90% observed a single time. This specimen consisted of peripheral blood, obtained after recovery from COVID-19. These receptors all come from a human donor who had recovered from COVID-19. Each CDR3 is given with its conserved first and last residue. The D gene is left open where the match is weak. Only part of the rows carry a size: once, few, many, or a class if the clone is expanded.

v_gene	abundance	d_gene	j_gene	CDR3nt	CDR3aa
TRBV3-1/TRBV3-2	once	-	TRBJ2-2	TGTGCCAGCAGCGCGGGGACAGCGAACACCGGGGAGCTGTTTTTT	CASSAGTANTGELFF
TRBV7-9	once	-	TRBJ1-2	TGTGCCAGCAGCCCAACGGGGGGTCCTACTGGGTATGGCTACACCTTC	CASSPTGGPTGYGYTF
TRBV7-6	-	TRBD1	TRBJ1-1	TGTGCCAGCAGCCTAACGGACAGGGTTTTGGCTGAAGCTTTCTTT	CASSLTDRVLAEAFF
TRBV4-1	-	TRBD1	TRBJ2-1	TGCGCCAGCAGCCCCTTAGGGGACAGGCCCCACAATGAGCAGTTCTTC	CASSPLGDRPHNEQFF
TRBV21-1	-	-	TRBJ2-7	TGTGCCAGCAGCAAAGCGCTGGGGGCTTACCTCTCCTACGAGCAGTACTTC	CASSKALGAYLSYEQYF
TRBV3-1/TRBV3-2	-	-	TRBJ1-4	TGTGCCAGCAGCCAAGTCGCAGGGGTCGTTGAAAAACTGTTTTTT	CASSQVAGVVEKLFF
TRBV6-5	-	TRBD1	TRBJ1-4	TGTGCCAGCAGTCCTCAGGGGGTTAAAGAAAAACTGTTTTTT	CASSPQGVKEKLFF
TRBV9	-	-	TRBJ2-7	TGTGCCAGCAGCGTAGGGTCGAATGGGAGGGAGCAGTACTTC	CASSVGSNGREQYF
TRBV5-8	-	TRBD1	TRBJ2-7	TGTGCCAGCAGCTTCCGACAGGGAACCTACGAGCAGTACTTC	CASSFRQGTYEQYF
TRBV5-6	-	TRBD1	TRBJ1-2	TGTGCCAGCAGCTTGGGACAGGGCGGCGGCTACACCTTC	CASSLGQGGGYTF
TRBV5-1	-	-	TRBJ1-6	TGCGCCAGCAGCTTGGATTCAAGCCATAATTCACCCCTCCACTTT	CASSLDSSHNSPLHF
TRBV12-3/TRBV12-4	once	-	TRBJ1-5	TGTGCCAGCAGTTTTGGGACACCTCGGCCCCAGCATTTT	CASSFGTPRPQHF
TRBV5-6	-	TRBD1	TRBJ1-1	TGTGCCAGCAGCCGAGACAGGGTACGGCGGACTGAAGCTTTCTTT	CASSRDRVRRTEAFF